These T cell receptor beta chains were read from a single sample in a study of blood T cell repertoires in COVID-19. The method was immunoSEQ multiplex PCR; TCRdb's version includes in-frame clones alone and lacks a portion of them. The sample has about 170,000 clones, approximately 83% seen once; the top ten hold roughly 2.9%. Source material: peripheral blood. The receptors derive from a woman aged 60-75 years with acute or convalescent COVID-19. CDR3s include the opening cysteine and the closing phenylalanine or tryptophan. The order of the fields is V gene, J gene, D gene, clone size, CDR3 protein, CDR3 DNA. D genes are given only for firm matches. Some rows mark clone size as missing; the rest say once, few, many or name a class of expanded clone.

TRBV6-2/TRBV6-3	TRBJ1-5	NA	NA	CASSYSTRGWTRNQPQHF	TGTGCCAGCAGTTACTCGACACGGGGTTGGACGAGGAATCAGCCCCAGCATTTT
TRBV11-1	TRBJ2-5	TRBD2	NA	CASSPRTSEAQYF	TGTGCCAGCAGCCCGAGGACTAGCGAAGCCCAGTACTTC
TRBV14	TRBJ1-4	TRBD1	NA	CASSQALTGPNEKLFF	TGTGCCAGCAGCCAAGCTTTGACAGGGCCCAATGAAAAACTGTTTTTT
TRBV5-4	TRBJ1-4	TRBD1	NA	CASSTGQSTNEKLFF	TGTGCCAGCAGCACGGGACAGTCAACTAATGAAAAACTGTTTTTT
TRBV18	TRBJ1-5	NA	NA	CASSPVRGEQPQHF	TGTGCCAGCTCACCCGTAAGGGGCGAGCAGCCCCAGCATTTT
TRBV7-2	TRBJ1-2	TRBD1	NA	CASSLDRVTYGYTF	TGTGCCAGCAGTCTTGACAGGGTTACCTATGGCTACACCTTC
TRBV7-2	TRBJ1-5	TRBD1	NA	CASSSQGVQPQHF	TGTGCCAGCAGTTCACAGGGGGTTCAGCCCCAGCATTTT
TRBV5-1	TRBJ2-2	TRBD2	NA	CASSRTSGGQGTGELFF	TGCGCCAGCAGCAGGACTAGCGGGGGACAAGGAACCGGGGAGCTGTTTTTT
TRBV27	TRBJ2-3	NA	few	CARIADTQYF	TGTGCCAGGATAGCAGATACGCAGTATTTT
TRBV7-6	TRBJ2-1	TRBD2	NA	CASSLVGGGVDEQFF	TGTGCCAGCAGCTTAGTCGGGGGGGGCGTCGATGAGCAGTTCTTC
TRBV4-2	TRBJ2-7	TRBD1	NA	CASSPTGKTYEQYF	TGTGCCAGCAGCCCGACAGGGAAGACCTACGAGCAGTACTTC
TRBV4-3	TRBJ2-3	NA	NA	CASSQEPRASTDTQYF	TGCGCCAGCAGCCAAGAGCCCCGCGCGAGCACAGATACGCAGTATTTT
TRBV19	TRBJ2-7	NA	once	CASSIEGGKQYF	TGTGCCAGTAGTATTGAAGGGGGTAAGCAGTACTTC
TRBV27	TRBJ2-7	TRBD2	NA	CASSFTSGGTFYEQYF	TGTGCCAGCAGTTTTACTTCGGGGGGTACCTTCTACGAGCAGTACTTC
TRBV5-1	TRBJ1-6	NA	NA	CASSLGAEGPLHF	TGCGCCAGCAGCTTGGGGGCCGAGGGACCCCTCCACTTT
TRBV7-9	TRBJ1-2	NA	NA	CASSLAQGRRNYGYTF	TGTGCCAGCAGCTTAGCGCAGGGCAGACGAAATTATGGCTACACCTTC
TRBV9	TRBJ1-4	TRBD1	NA	CASSVAWGQGAGEKLFF	TGTGCCAGCAGCGTAGCTTGGGGTCAGGGGGCAGGTGAAAAACTGTTTTTT
TRBV6-5	TRBJ1-2	NA	NA	CASSYVAGNYGYTF	TGTGCCAGCAGTTACGTCGCGGGCAACTATGGCTACACCTTC
TRBV5-1	TRBJ2-5	TRBD2	NA	CASSPGTSGGSRSQYF	TGCGCCAGCAGCCCGGGGACTAGCGGGGGCTCGAGGAGCCAGTACTTC
TRBV28	TRBJ1-3	NA	NA	CASSRHSGNTIYF	TGTGCCAGCAGTCGACACTCTGGAAACACCATATATTTT
TRBV7-9	TRBJ1-1	TRBD1	NA	CASRRTGESTEAFF	TGTGCCAGCAGACGAACAGGGGAGAGTACTGAAGCTTTCTTT
TRBV6-5	TRBJ2-7	TRBD2	once	CASTPGGGSYEQYF	TGTGCCAGCACCCCGGGGGGTGGGTCCTACGAGCAGTACTTC
TRBV6-1	TRBJ2-7	TRBD1	NA	CASSERGTGAYEQYF	TGTGCCAGCAGTGAAAGGGGGACAGGGGCCTACGAGCAGTACTTC
TRBV4-1	TRBJ1-3	NA	NA	CASSQTSTYSGNTIYF	TGCGCCAGCAGCCAAACTTCTACCTACTCTGGAAACACCATATATTTT
TRBV3-1/TRBV3-2	TRBJ2-2	NA	NA	CASSQGASTGELFF	TGTGCCAGCAGCCAGGGGGCGAGTACCGGGGAGCTGTTTTTT
TRBV11-3	TRBJ2-2	NA	NA	CASSPTGTGELFF	TGTGCCAGCAGCCCCACGGGGACCGGGGAGCTGTTTTTT
TRBV9	TRBJ1-1	TRBD1	NA	CASSAEGAIMNTEAFF	TGTGCCAGCAGCGCGGAGGGGGCAATCATGAACACTGAAGCTTTCTTT
TRBV6-5	TRBJ1-2	TRBD1	NA	CASSSAGQTNYGYTF	TGTGCCAGCAGTTCTGCGGGACAGACCAACTATGGCTACACCTTC
TRBV30	TRBJ1-5	TRBD1	NA	CAWNRGNQPQHF	TGTGCCTGGAACAGGGGGAATCAGCCCCAGCATTTT
TRBV9	TRBJ2-3	NA	once	CASSVAGGVGTDTQYF	TGTGCCAGCAGCGTAGCCGGGGGAGTGGGCACAGATACGCAGTATTTT
TRBV7-3	TRBJ1-1	TRBD1	NA	CASSRGQWSTEAFF	TGTGCCAGCAGCCGGGGACAGTGGAGCACTGAAGCTTTCTTT
TRBV6-6	TRBJ2-2	TRBD2	once	CASSPGRWASGGSRTTGELFF	TGTGCCAGCAGTCCGGGAAGGTGGGCTAGCGGGGGCTCAAGAACCACCGGGGAGCTGTTTTTT
TRBV2	TRBJ2-3	NA	NA	CASFEARSSTDTQYF	TGTGCCAGCTTTGAAGCGAGATCTAGCACAGATACGCAGTATTTT
TRBV4-2	TRBJ2-2	NA	NA	CASYPSGRLTNTGELFF	TGTGCCAGCTATCCAAGCGGCAGGCTGACGAACACCGGGGAGCTGTTTTTT
TRBV12-5	TRBJ1-2	TRBD1	NA	CASGNRGQGNYGYTF	TGTGCTAGTGGTAATCGCGGACAGGGGAACTATGGCTACACCTTC
TRBV4-2	TRBJ1-2	NA	NA	CASSQERTAGYGYTF	TGTGCCAGCAGCCAAGAACGGACAGCAGGCTATGGCTACACCTTC
TRBV18	TRBJ1-3	TRBD1	NA	CASSIGQVSSGNTIYF	TGTGCCAGCTCAATAGGACAGGTCAGCTCTGGAAACACCATATATTTT
TRBV2	TRBJ2-1	NA	NA	CASSEARTVNEQFF	TGTGCCAGCAGTGAAGCGCGGACTGTCAATGAGCAGTTCTTC
TRBV5-5	TRBJ2-4	NA	NA	CASSLSTVEGAIQYF	TGTGCCAGCAGCTTGTCTACTGTAGAGGGAGCCATTCAGTACTTC
TRBV18	TRBJ2-3	TRBD1	NA	CASSPDRGAADTQYF	TGTGCCAGCTCACCTGACAGGGGGGCAGCAGATACGCAGTATTTT
TRBV11-1	TRBJ1-2	NA	once	CASSSNREPLYGYTF	TGTGCCAGCAGCTCGAACAGGGAACCCCTCTATGGCTACACCTTC
TRBV6-5	TRBJ1-1	NA	NA	CASIMTAGNTEAFF	TGTGCCAGCATTATGACAGCCGGGAACACTGAAGCTTTCTTT
TRBV4-2	TRBJ2-5	NA	NA	CASSPELGRETQYF	TGTGCCAGCAGCCCCGAGCTAGGAAGAGAGACCCAGTACTTC
TRBV7-2	TRBJ1-1	NA	NA	CASSPPSGHLTEAFF	TGTGCCAGCAGCCCCCCCTCGGGACATCTTACTGAAGCTTTCTTT
TRBV7-2	TRBJ2-1	TRBD1	NA	CASSLIPAGTGLQGEQFF	TGTGCCAGCAGCTTAATTCCCGCCGGGACAGGGTTACAAGGGGAGCAGTTCTTC
TRBV7-2	TRBJ2-7	NA	NA	CASSPNSYEQYF	TGTGCCAGCAGCCCTAACTCCTACGAGCAGTACTTC
TRBV4-1	TRBJ2-1	TRBD2	once	CASSQDPSGKLNEQFF	TGCGCCAGCAGCCAAGATCCTAGCGGGAAACTCAATGAGCAGTTCTTC
TRBV30	TRBJ1-2	TRBD1	few	CARTGTGGRGYTF	TGTGCCAGAACCGGGACAGGGGGCCGTGGCTACACCTTC
TRBV19	TRBJ1-2	NA	NA	CASSRRAGIYGYTF	TGTGCCAGTAGTCGGAGGGCGGGGATCTATGGCTACACCTTC
TRBV11-2	TRBJ2-3	NA	NA	CASSLAQRGGQYF	TGTGCCAGCAGCTTAGCTCAGAGGGGAGGGCAGTATTTT
TRBV4-1	TRBJ1-5	NA	NA	CASSQAGRSSNQPQHF	TGCGCCAGCAGCCAAGCCGGCAGGTCTAGCAATCAGCCCCAGCATTTT
TRBV15	TRBJ1-2	NA	NA	CATSRDSGIYGYTF	TGTGCCACCAGCAGAGATTCCGGGATCTATGGCTACACCTTC
TRBV6-1	TRBJ2-3	TRBD1	NA	CASSWDRGTDTQYF	TGTGCCAGCAGTTGGGACAGGGGCACAGATACGCAGTATTTT